This T cell receptor beta chain was found in a study of CD8 T cells in Susac syndrome. Whole-study findings and limits: As the study acknowledged, the number of individuals in its TCR sequencing and HLA analysis was relatively small.

A quantity of about 0.45 to 1 ug RNA underwent reverse transcription using random hexamers. The authors amplified TCR beta CDR3 across 54 Vbeta and 13 Jbeta using immunoSEQ multiplex PCR. TCRdb ran MiXCR on the immunoSEQ multiplex PCR reads and lists one entry per CDR3 protein. The table shows 180,000 or so distinct CDR3 sequences, with about 95% occurring only once. The authors carried out high-throughput sequencing of TCR beta. They applied it to CD8+ and CD4+ T cells obtained from blood. Healthy donors constituted the controls, which were matched for age and sex. Looked up from germline, CDR1 is KGHDR and CDR2 is SFDVKD. With 8 bases removed from V and 0 bases from J, the gap between germline ends came to 4 bases. This CDR3 is built from 13 residues. With regard to this clonotype: What it binds is unknown.

Sequenced sample: CD4+ T cells from PBMCs. The sequence was obtained from a human donor in good health. The rearrangement joins TRBV24-1 to TRBJ2-6; D is unresolved. The CDR3 spells CATTDSGANVLTF. The CDR3 DNA sequence: TGTGCCACCACAGACTCTGGGGCCAACGTCCTGACTTTC.